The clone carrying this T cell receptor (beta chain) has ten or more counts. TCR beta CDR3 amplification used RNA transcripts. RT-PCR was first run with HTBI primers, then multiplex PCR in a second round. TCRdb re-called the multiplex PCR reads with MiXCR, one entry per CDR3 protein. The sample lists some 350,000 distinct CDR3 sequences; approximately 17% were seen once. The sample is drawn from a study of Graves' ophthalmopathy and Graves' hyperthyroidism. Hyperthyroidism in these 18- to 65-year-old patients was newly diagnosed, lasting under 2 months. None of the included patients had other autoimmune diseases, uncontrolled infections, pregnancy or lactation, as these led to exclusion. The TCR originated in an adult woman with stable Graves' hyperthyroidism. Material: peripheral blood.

In DNA form, the CDR3 reads TGTGCCAGCAGTCCGAGGACAGGGATGGAAGAGACCCAGTACTTC. This gives the protein CASSPRTGMEETQYF. The chain uses TRBV28 and TRBJ2-5, with 8 positions matching TRBD1. The length of the CDR3 is 15 residues. V lost 5 bases, J lost 3 bases, and 8 bases stayed unmatched. Germline V gene sequence: CDR1 MDHEN, CDR2 SYDVKM.